This TCR beta chain emerged from a study of shared T cell receptors in the human thymus. Data came from immunoSEQ multiplex PCR; TCRdb stores just in-frame clones and leaves some out. The data hold 640,000 or so clones, with about 89% observed a single time. The CDR3 contains 17 residues. CDR1 and CDR2 (germline): MNHNS, SASEGT. With 4 bases removed from V and 0 bases from J, the gap between germline ends came to 13 bases. The sample also formed part of further work on human thymus T cells.

The chain joins TRBV6-1 to TRBJ2-6; perhaps TRBD1 as D (6 bases). This sequence was found in a boy less than two years old with a congenital heart defect. Source material: thymocytes. CDR3 in DNA: TGTGCCAGCAGTGGCGCCGACAGGCCCTCTGGGGCCAACGTCCTGACTTTC. Translation: CASSGADRPSGANVLTF.